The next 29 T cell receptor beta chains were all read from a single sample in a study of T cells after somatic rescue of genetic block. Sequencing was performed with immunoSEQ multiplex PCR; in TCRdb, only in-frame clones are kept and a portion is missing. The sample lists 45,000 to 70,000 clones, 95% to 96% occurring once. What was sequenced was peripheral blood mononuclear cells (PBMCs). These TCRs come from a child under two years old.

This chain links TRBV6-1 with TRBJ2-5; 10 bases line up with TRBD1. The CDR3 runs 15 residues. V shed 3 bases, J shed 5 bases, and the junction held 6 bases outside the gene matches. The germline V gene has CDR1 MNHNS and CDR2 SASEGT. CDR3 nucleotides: TGTGCCAGCAGTGAGCGACAGGGGGCCACGGAGACCCAGTACTTC. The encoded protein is CASSERQGATETQYF.

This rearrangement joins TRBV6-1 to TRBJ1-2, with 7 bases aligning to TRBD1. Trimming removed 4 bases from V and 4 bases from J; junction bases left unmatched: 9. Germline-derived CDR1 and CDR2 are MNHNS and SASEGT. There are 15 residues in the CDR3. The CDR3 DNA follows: TGTGCCAGCAGTGCTGGACAGGTAGTGGGCTATGGCTACACCTTC. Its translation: CASSAGQVVGYGYTF.

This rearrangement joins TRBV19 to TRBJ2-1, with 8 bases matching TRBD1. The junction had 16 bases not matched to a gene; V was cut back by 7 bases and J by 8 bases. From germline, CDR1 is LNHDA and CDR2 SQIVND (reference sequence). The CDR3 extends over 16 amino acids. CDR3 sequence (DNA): TGTGCCAGTACTTACAACCCGCCAGGGGGCTTGGATGAGCAGTTCTTC. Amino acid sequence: CASTYNPPGGLDEQFF. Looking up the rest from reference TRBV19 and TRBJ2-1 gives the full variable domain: DGGITQSPKYLFRKEGQNVTLSCEQNLNHDAMYWYRQDPGQGLRLIYYSQIVNDFQKGDIAEGYSVSREKKESFPLTVTSAQKNPTAFYLCASTYNPPGGLDEQFFGPGTRLTVL.

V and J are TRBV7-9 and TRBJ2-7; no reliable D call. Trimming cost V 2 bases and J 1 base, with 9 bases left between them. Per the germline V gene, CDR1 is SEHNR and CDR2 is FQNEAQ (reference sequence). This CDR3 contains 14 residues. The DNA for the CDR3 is TGTGCCAGCAGCTTATTCAGCGTTTCCTACGAGCAGTACTTC. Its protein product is CASSLFSVSYEQYF.

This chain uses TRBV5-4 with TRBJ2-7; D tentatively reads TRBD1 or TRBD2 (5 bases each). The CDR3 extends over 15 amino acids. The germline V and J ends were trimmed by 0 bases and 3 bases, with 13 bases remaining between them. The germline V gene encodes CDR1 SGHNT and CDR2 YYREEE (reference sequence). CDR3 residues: CASSLGGTPNYEQYF. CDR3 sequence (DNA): TGTGCCAGCAGCTTGGGTGGGACGCCCAACTACGAGCAGTACTTC.

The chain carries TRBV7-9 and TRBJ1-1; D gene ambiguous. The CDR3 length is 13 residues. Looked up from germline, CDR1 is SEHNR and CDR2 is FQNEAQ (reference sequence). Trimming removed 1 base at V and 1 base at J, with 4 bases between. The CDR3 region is CASSLVGNTEAFF. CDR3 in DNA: TGTGCCAGCAGCTTAGTGGGGAACACTGAAGCTTTCTTT.

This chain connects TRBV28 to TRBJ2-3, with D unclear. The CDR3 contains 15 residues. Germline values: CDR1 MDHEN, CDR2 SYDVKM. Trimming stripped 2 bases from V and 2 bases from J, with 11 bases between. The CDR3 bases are TGTGCCAGCAGTTTAGGAAGACTCTTCACAGATACGCAGTATTTT. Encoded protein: CASSLGRLFTDTQYF.

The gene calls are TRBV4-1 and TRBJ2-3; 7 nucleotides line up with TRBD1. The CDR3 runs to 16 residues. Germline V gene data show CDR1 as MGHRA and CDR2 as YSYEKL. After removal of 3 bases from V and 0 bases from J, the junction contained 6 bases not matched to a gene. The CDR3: CASSHRTGPSTDTQYF. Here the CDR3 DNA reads TGCGCCAGCAGCCACCGGACAGGACCTAGCACAGATACGCAGTATTTT.

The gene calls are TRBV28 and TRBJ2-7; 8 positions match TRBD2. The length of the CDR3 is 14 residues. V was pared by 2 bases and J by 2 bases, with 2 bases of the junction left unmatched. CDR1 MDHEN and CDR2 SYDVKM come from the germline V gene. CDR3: CASSLLAGTYEQYF. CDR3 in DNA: TGTGCCAGCAGTTTACTAGCGGGCACCTACGAGCAGTACTTC.

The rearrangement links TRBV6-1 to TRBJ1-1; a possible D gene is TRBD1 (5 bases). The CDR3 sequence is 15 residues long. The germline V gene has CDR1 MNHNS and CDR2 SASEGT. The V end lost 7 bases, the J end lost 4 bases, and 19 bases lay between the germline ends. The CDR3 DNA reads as TGTGCCAGCACCCTACATTGGGGGTCCGCCACTGAAGCTTTCTTT. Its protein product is CASTLHWGSATEAFF.

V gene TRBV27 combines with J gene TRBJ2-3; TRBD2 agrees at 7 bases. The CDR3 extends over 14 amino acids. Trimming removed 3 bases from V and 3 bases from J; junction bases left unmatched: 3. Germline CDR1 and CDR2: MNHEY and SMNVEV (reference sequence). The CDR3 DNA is TGTGCCAGCAGTTTTTCGGGAGGAACAGATACGCAGTATTTT. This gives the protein CASSFSGGTDTQYF.

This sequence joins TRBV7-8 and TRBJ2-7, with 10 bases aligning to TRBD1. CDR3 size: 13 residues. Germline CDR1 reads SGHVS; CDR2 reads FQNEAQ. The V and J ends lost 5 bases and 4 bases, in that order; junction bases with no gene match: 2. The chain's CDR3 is CASSPDRGYEQYF. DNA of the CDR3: TGTGCCAGCAGCCCGGACAGGGGGTACGAGCAGTACTTC.

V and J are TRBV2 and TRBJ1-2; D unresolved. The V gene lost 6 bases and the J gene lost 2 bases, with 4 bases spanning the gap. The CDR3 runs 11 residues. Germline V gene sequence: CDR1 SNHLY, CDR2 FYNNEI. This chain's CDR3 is CASRDNYGYTF. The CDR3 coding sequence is TGTGCCAGCAGGGACAACTATGGCTACACCTTC.

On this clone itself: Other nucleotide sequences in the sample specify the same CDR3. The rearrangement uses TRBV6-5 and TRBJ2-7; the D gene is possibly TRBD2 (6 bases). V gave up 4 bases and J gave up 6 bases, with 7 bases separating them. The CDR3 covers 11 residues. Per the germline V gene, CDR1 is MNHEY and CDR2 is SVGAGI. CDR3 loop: CASSLLAEQYF. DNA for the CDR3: TGTGCCAGCAGTTTACTAGCCGAGCAGTACTTC.

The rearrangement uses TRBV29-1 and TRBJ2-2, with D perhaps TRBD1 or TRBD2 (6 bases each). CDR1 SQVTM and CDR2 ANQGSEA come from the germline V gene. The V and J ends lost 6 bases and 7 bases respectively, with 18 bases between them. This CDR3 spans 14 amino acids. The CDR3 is CSVPRKEGVGELFF. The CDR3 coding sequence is TGCAGCGTGCCTAGGAAGGAGGGGGTCGGGGAGCTGTTTTTT.

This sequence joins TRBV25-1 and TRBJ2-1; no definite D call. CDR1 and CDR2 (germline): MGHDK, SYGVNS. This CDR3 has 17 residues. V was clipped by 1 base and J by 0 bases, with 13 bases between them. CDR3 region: CASSESYRGSSYNEQFF. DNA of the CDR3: TGTGCCAGCAGTGAATCGTATCGCGGCAGCTCCTACAATGAGCAGTTCTTC.

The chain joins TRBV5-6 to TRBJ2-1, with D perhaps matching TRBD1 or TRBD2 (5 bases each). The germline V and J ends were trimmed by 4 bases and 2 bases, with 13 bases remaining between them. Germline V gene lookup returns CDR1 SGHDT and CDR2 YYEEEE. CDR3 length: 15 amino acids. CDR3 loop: CASSRTGTPYNEQFF. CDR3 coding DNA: TGTGCCAGCAGCCGGACCGGGACCCCCTACAATGAGCAGTTCTTC.

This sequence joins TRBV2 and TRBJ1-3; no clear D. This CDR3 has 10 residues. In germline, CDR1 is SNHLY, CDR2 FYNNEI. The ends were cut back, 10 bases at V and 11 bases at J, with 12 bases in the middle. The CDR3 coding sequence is TGTGCCACCGGTTGGGAATCCATATATTTT. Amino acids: CATGWESIYF.

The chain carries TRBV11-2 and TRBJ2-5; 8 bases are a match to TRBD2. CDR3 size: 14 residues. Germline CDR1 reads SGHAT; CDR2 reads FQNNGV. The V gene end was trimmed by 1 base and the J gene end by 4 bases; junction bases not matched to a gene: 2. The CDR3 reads CASSLAGGPETQYF. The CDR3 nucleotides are TGTGCCAGCAGCTTAGCGGGAGGGCCAGAGACCCAGTACTTC.

CDR3: CASSLYVANTGELFF. DNA for the CDR3: TGCGCCAGCAGCTTATACGTCGCGAACACCGGGGAGCTGTTTTTT. V gene TRBV5-1 combines with J gene TRBJ2-2; D not resolved. Germline V gene sequence: CDR1 SGHRS, CDR2 YFSETQ. Trimming removed 2 bases at V and 0 bases at J, with 8 bases between. CDR3 size: 15 residues.

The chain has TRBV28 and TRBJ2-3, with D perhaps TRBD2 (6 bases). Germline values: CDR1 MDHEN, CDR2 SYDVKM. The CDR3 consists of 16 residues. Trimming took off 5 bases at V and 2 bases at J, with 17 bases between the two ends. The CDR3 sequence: CASSPQRVGTTDTQYF. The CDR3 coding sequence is TGTGCCAGCAGTCCTCAGCGGGTGGGTACCACAGATACGCAGTATTTT.

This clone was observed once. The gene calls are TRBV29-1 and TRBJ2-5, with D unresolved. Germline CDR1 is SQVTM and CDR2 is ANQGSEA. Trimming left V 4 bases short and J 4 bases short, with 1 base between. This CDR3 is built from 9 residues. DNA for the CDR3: TGCAGCGTTGGAGAGACCCAGTACTTC. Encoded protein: CSVGETQYF.

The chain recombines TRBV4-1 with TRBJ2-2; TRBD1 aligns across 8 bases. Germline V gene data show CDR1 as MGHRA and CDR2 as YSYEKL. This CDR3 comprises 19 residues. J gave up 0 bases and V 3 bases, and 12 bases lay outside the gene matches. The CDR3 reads CASSHPGRGRPANTGELFF. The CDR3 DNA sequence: TGCGCCAGCAGCCACCCGGGCAGGGGGCGACCCGCGAACACCGGGGAGCTGTTTTTT.

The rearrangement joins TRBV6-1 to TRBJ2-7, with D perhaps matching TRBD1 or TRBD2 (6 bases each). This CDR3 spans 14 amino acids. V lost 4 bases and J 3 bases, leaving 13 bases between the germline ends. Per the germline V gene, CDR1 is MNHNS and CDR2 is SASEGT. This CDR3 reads CASSVLGGGYEQYF. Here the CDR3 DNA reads TGTGCCAGCAGTGTCCTAGGAGGGGGCTACGAGCAGTACTTC.

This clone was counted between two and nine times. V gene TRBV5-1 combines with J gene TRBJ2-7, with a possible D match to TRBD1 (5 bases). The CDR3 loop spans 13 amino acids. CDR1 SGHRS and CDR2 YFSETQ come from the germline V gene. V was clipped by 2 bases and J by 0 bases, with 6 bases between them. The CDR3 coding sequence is TGCGCCAGCAGCTTCGACAGCTCCTACGAGCAGTACTTC. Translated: CASSFDSSYEQYF.

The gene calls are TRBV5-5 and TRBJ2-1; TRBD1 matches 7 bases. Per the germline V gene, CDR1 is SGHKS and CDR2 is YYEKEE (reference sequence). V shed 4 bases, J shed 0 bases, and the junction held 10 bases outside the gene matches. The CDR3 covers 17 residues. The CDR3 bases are TGTGCCAGCAGCATATCCTTTTCAGGGGGCTCCTACAATGAGCAGTTCTTC. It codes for CASSISFSGGSYNEQFF. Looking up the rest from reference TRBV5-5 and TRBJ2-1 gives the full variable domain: DAGVTQSPTHLIKTRGQQVTLRCSPISGHKSVSWYQQVLGQGPQFIFQYYEKEERGRGNFPDRFSARQFPNYSSELNVNALLLGDSALYLCASSISFSGGSYNEQFFGPGTRLTVL.

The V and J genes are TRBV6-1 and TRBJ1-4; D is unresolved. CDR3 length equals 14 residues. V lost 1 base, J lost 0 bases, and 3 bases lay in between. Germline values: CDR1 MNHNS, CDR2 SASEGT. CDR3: CASSEVATNEKLFF. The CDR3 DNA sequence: TGTGCCAGCAGTGAAGTGGCAACTAATGAAAAACTGTTTTTT.

The CDR3 region is CASSLGQGTYGYTF. Here the CDR3 DNA reads TGTGCCAGCAGCTTGGGACAGGGTACCTATGGCTACACCTTC. The chain has TRBV5-8 and TRBJ1-2; TRBD1 aligns across 7 bases. V lost 0 bases, J lost 4 bases, and 3 bases stayed unmatched. From germline, CDR1 is SGHTS and CDR2 YDEGEE. This CDR3 has 14 residues. Full variable domain (rest looked up from reference TRBV5-8 and TRBJ1-2): EAGVTQSPTHLIKTRGQQATLRCSPISGHTSVYWYQQALGLGLQFLLWYDEGEERNRGNFPPRFSGRQFPNYSSELNVNALELEDSALYLCASSLGQGTYGYTFGSGTRLTVV.

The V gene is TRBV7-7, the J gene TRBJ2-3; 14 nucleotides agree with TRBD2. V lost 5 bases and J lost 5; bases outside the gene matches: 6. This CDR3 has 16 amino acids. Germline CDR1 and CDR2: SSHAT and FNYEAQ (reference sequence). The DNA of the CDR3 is TGTGCCAGCAGCCCGAGACTAGCGGGAGGGATAGATACGCAGTATTTT. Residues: CASSPRLAGGIDTQYF. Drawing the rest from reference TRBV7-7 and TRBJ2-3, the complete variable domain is GAGVSQSPRYKVTKRGQDVTLRCDPISSHATLYWYQQALGQGPEFLTYFNYEAQPDKSGLPSDRFSAERPEGSISTLTIQRTEQRDSAMYRCASSPRLAGGIDTQYFGPGTRLTVL.